The 11 T cell receptor beta chains listed next were all sequenced from one sample in a study of blood T cell repertoires in COVID-19. Measured with immunoSEQ multiplex PCR; TCRdb has only the in-frame clones, and not every one. This table holds some 200,000 clones, about 87% found once. Sequencing input: peripheral blood. The receptor source for this set is a young woman who had recovered from COVID-19.

This rearrangement joins TRBV7-2 to TRBJ2-7, with 8 bases identical to TRBD2. The CDR3 runs 14 residues. V was pared by 3 bases and J by 3 bases, with 4 bases of the junction left unmatched. Germline-derived CDR1 and CDR2 are SGHTA and FQGNSA. CDR3 bases: TGTGCCAGCAGCTTTAGGCGGGGGGACTACGAGCAGTACTTC. This translates into CASSFRRGDYEQYF.

This chain connects TRBV11-1 to TRBJ1-6; D perhaps matches TRBD1 (5 bases). Trimming left V 4 bases short and J 8 bases short, with 15 bases between. CDR3 length equals 15 residues. Germline CDR1 is SGHAT and CDR2 is FQDESV (reference sequence). The CDR3 sequence is CASSSSDSEHSPLHF. In DNA, the CDR3 is TGTGCCAGCAGCTCGTCTGACAGCGAACATTCACCCCTCCACTTT.

The chain couples TRBV27 to TRBJ1-3; D not resolved. This CDR3 spans 14 amino acids. Germline assignment: CDR1 MNHEY and CDR2 SMNVEV (reference sequence). The V and J ends lost 5 bases and 0 bases respectively, with 8 bases between them. In DNA, the CDR3 is TGTGCCAGCAGTCTACAGAGCTCTGGAAACACCATATATTTT. Amino acid sequence: CASSLQSSGNTIYF.

V usage is TRBV4-1 and J usage is TRBJ2-3, with D possibly matching TRBD2 (6 bases). The V end lost 1 base, the J end lost 1 base, and 12 bases lay between the germline ends. The CDR3 sequence is 16 residues long. The V gene's germline CDR1 is MGHRA and CDR2 YSYEKL. CDR3 sequence (DNA): TGCGCCAGCAGCCAAGTCCCTGCTAGCGGCACAGATACGCAGTATTTT. It yields the protein CASSQVPASGTDTQYF.

This chain connects TRBV9 to TRBJ1-1; TRBD1 is a possible D gene (5 bases). Germline V gene data show CDR1 as SGDLS and CDR2 as YYNGEE. This CDR3 contains 14 residues. Trimming stripped 3 bases from V and 1 base from J, with 10 bases between. DNA for the CDR3: TGTGCCAGCAGCGGAAACGACAGGAACACTGAAGCTTTCTTT. Its translation: CASSGNDRNTEAFF. Variable domain in full (rest from reference TRBV9 and TRBJ1-1): DSGVTQTPKHLITATGQRVTLRCSPRSGDLSVYWYQQSLDQGLQFLIQYYNGEERAKGNILERFSAQQFPDLHSELNLSSLELGDSALYFCASSGNDRNTEAFFGQGTRLTVV.

V gene TRBV5-4 combines with J gene TRBJ2-7; 9 nucleotides line up with TRBD1. The CDR3 loop spans 14 amino acids. V lost 3 bases and J lost 4; bases outside the gene matches: 5. Germline V gives CDR1 SGHNT, CDR2 YYREEE (reference sequence). Here the CDR3 reads CASSWTGAPYEQYF. For the CDR3, the DNA is TGTGCCAGCAGCTGGACAGGGGCTCCTTACGAGCAGTACTTC.

The genes are TRBV3-1 (or the pseudogene TRBV3-2) and TRBJ1-2, with unresolved D. The CDR3 runs to 16 residues. Trimming shortened V by 0 bases and J by 0 bases, and 11 bases separated the two germline ends. The germline V gene has CDR1 LGHDT and CDR2 YNNKEL (reference sequence). The CDR3 DNA sequence: TGTGCCAGCAGCCAAGACGCCAGGCGACCTAACTATGGCTACACCTTC. Amino acids: CASSQDARRPNYGYTF.

This rearrangement joins TRBV19 to TRBJ2-1, with D unclear. The germline V gene encodes CDR1 LNHDA and CDR2 SQIVND (reference sequence). The CDR3 spans 13 residues. The ends were cut back, 1 base at V and 5 bases at J, with 6 bases in the middle. CDR3 residues: CASSIVAHNEQFF. The DNA of the CDR3 is TGTGCCAGTAGTATAGTGGCCCACAATGAGCAGTTCTTC.

The chain is built from TRBV7-2 and TRBJ1-1; D is perhaps TRBD1 (6 bases). Germline V gene data show CDR1 as SGHTA and CDR2 as FQGNSA. CDR3 length: 17 amino acids. Trimming took 0 bases from V and 1 from J, leaving 15 bases between them. Here the CDR3 DNA reads TGTGCCAGCAGCTTAGCGACAGGCCCGGGGAGGAACACTGAAGCTTTCTTT. Translation: CASSLATGPGRNTEAFF.

The rearrangement uses TRBV6-5 and TRBJ1-1; no firm D call. The germline CDR1 and CDR2 sequences are MNHEY and SVGAGI. The CDR3 extends over 14 amino acids. V gave up 2 bases and J gave up 3 bases, with 10 bases separating them. Here the CDR3 reads CASSYLRRDTEAFF. CDR3 nucleotides: TGTGCCAGCAGTTACCTTAGACGGGACACTGAAGCTTTCTTT.

The V and J genes are TRBV7-2 and TRBJ2-7, with D perhaps TRBD2 (6 bases). The CDR3 consists of 13 residues. CDR1 and CDR2 (germline): SGHTA, FQGNSA. Deletions cut 3 bases from V and 1 base from J, with 7 bases between. CDR3 loop: CASSFGGSYEQYF. The CDR3 DNA reads as TGTGCCAGCAGCTTTGGGGGGTCCTACGAGCAGTACTTC.